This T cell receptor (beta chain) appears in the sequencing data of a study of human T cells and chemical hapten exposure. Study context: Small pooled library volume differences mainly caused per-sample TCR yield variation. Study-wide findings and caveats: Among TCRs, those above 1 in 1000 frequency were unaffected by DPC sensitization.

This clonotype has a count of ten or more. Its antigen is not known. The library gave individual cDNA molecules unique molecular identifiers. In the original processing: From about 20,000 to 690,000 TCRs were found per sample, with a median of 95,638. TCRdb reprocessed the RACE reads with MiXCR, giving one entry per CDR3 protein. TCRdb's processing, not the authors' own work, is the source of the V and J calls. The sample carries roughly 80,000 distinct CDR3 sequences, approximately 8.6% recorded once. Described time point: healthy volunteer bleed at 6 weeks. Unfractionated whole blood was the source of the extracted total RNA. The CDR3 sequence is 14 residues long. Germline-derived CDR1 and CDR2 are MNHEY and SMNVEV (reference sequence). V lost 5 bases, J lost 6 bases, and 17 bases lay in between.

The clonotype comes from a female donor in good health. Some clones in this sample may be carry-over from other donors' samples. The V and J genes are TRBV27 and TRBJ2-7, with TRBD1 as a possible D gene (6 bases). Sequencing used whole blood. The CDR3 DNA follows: TGTGCCAGCAGTCCCAACCCGCCAGGGGTCGAGCAGTACTTC. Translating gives CASSPNPPGVEQYF.